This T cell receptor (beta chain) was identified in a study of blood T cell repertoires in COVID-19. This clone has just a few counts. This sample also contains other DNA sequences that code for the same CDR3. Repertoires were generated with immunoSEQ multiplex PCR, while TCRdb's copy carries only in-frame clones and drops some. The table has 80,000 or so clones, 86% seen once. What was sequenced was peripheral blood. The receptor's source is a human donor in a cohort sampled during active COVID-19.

CDR3 nucleotide sequence: TGTGCCAGCAGCTTAGGACAGTTCAATCAGCCCCAGCATTTT. Protein: CASSLGQFNQPQHF. V is TRBV11-2 and J is TRBJ1-5; D perhaps matches TRBD1 (5 bases). Germline values: CDR1 SGHAT, CDR2 FQNNGV. The V and J ends lost 1 base and 3 bases respectively, with 7 bases between them. This CDR3 spans 14 amino acids.